This T cell receptor (beta chain) was sequenced in a study of control samples from healthy donors and cancer patients. Using immunoSEQ multiplex PCR, the repertoire was profiled, and TCRdb retains in-frame clones only, with some absent. Of about 170,000 clones in the sample, 85% to 95% are singletons; the top ten hold over 4%. The CDR3 spans 19 residues. The source is a woman between 55 and 75 years old in good health. This chain connects TRBV21-1 to TRBJ1-5. TRBV21-1 is designated a pseudogene. The sample was blood. CDR3 amino acids: CASSKVGPRGNRGNQPQHF. CDR3 DNA: TGTGCCAGCAGCAAAGTGGGCCCCCGGGGCAACCGGGGCAATCAGCCCCAGCATTTT.